One T cell receptor beta chain is described in this entry. The record originates from a study of blood T cell repertoires in COVID-19. Under the authors' procedure: From reference gene primer amplification, estimates of nucleated cell counts were derived. Method: immunoSEQ multiplex PCR; TCRdb's copy keeps in-frame clones and lacks some. V and J calls and clone size are as listed in that table; D and trimming were resolved from the DNA. The table includes under 110,000 clones, 85% detected once. The germline gives CDR1 MDHEN, CDR2 SYDVKM. This CDR3 is 14 amino acids long. Trimming cost V 7 bases and J 4 bases, with 15 bases left between them.

The sequenced sample consisted of peripheral blood. This receptor was taken from a woman between 65 and 79 years old with active or convalescent COVID-19. The chain carries TRBV28 and TRBJ2-3; D unresolved. CDR3 residues: CASTLGVPPDTQYF. For the CDR3, the DNA is TGTGCCAGCACCCTTGGAGTACCACCAGATACGCAGTATTTT.